This T cell receptor (beta chain) was obtained from a study of blood T cells in healthy people across ages. Overall study context: T cells yielded about one barcoded beta molecule per two cells through template switching.

Alongside a J-beta primer mix, a sample-barcoded 5' primer served in a second PCR lasting about 7 to 11 cycles. TCRdb reprocessed the 5' RACE reads via MiXCR and lists one record per CDR3 protein. The table records 910,000 or so distinct CDR3 sequences, just over 50% of them present only once. Source material: blood. The sequence derives from a woman aged 60-75 years in good health.

The CDR3, as DNA: TGCAGTGCCTACCTTGGGGGGGGCAGGGATGAGCAGTTCTTC. Protein sequence: CSAYLGGGRDEQFF. The J gene is TRBJ2-1, the V gene TRBV20-1; tentative D call: TRBD2 (7 bases). The V gene lost 6 bases and the J gene lost 8 bases, with 20 bases spanning the gap. The CDR3 has 14 amino acids. The germline V gene encodes CDR1 DFQATT and CDR2 SNEGSKA (reference sequence).